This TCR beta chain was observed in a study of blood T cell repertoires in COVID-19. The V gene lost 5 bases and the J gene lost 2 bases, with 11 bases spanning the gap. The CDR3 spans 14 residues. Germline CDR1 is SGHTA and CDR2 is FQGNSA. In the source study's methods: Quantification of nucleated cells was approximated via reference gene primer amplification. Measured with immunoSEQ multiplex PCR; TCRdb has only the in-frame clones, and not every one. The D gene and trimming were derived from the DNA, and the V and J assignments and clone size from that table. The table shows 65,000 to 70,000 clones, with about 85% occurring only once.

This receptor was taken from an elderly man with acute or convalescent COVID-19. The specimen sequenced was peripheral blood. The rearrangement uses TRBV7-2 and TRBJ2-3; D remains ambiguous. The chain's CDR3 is CASSLSSLTDTQYF. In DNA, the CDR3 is TGTGCCAGCAGCCTATCAAGCCTCACAGATACGCAGTATTTT.